This T cell receptor (beta chain) was identified in a study of cytomegalovirus exposure and HLA in healthy donors. Study-wide results and caveats: A later analysis linked a missense variant in DCLRE1C to the trimming of TCR beta V and J genes.

To note about this clone: The antigen is undetermined.

Researchers ran the PCR with 60 Vbeta and 13 Jbeta primers. In the source study's methods: Per a later analysis, the number of unique TCR beta chains was approximately 80 million, of which roughly 11 million were shared. The method was immunoSEQ multiplex PCR; TCRdb's version includes in-frame clones alone and lacks a portion of them. Clonal size and the V and J genes are those of that table, whereas D and trimming came from the DNA. This sample has 110,000 to 150,000 clones, with 76% found just once. The sequence derives from a woman aged 40 to 49 in good health and CMV-seronegative. The material sequenced was PBMCs.

CDR3 loop: CATAGGPTDTQYF. DNA of the CDR3: TGCGCCACTGCGGGAGGGCCAACAGATACGCAGTATTTT. The chain links TRBV10-1 to TRBJ2-3, with 9 bases that match TRBD2. V lost 10 bases and J lost 3; bases outside the gene matches: 5. This CDR3 spans 13 amino acids. CDR1 and CDR2 (germline): WNHNN, SYGVQD (reference sequence).